This is a list of T cell receptor beta chains from one sample in a study of blood T cell repertoires in COVID-19. Method: immunoSEQ multiplex PCR; TCRdb's copy keeps in-frame clones and lacks some. Among about 200,000 clones listed, around 81% were seen once. Sequencing used peripheral blood. These receptors all stem from a man aged 60-69 years with COVID-19, enrolled during active disease. Both conserved end residues are part of each CDR3. The D gene is left open where the match is weak. Clone size is stated in some rows and not others, as once, few, many or a class when expanded.

J gene	V gene	D gene	clone size	CDR3 protein	CDR3 DNA
TRBJ1-2	TRBV7-2	NA	NA	CASSLLGINYGYTF	TGTGCCAGCAGCTTACTAGGAATAAACTATGGCTACACCTTC
TRBJ2-3	TRBV9	NA	NA	CASSVYRDSAVAQYF	TGTGCCAGCAGCGTATACCGGGACTCAGCGGTTGCGCAGTATTTT
TRBJ1-1	TRBV7-9	NA	NA	CASRTFLNTEAFF	TGTGCCAGCAGGACTTTCTTGAACACTGAAGCTTTCTTT
TRBJ2-7	TRBV28	TRBD1	NA	CASSSGGVSYEQYF	TGTGCCAGCAGTTCAGGGGGCGTCTCCTACGAGCAGTACTTC
TRBJ1-4	TRBV6-6	NA	NA	CASRADSSNEKLFF	TGTGCCAGCAGGGCGGACAGCTCGAATGAAAAACTGTTTTTT
TRBJ2-2	TRBV11-2	NA	NA	CASRGRGGELFF	TGTGCCAGCAGGGGGCGCGGCGGGGAGCTGTTTTTT
TRBJ1-2	TRBV30	NA	NA	CASTGTSRGYTF	TGTGCCTCGACTGGGACTTCAAGAGGCTACACCTTC
TRBJ2-2	TRBV5-1	NA	NA	CASSSSGQPNTGELFF	TGCGCCAGCAGCTCTTCGGGACAACCGAACACCGGGGAGCTGTTTTTT
TRBJ2-7	TRBV7-6	NA	NA	CASSSLTGRYSYEQYF	TGTGCCAGCAGCTCCCTGACAGGTCGCTACTCCTACGAGCAGTACTTC
TRBJ2-3	TRBV4-2	NA	NA	CASSQQQADTQYF	TGTGCCAGCAGCCAGCAACAGGCAGATACGCAGTATTTT
TRBJ1-2	TRBV5-1	NA	NA	CASSLAQGLYGYTF	TGCGCCAGCAGCTTGGCCCAGGGCCTCTATGGCTACACCTTC
TRBJ2-1	TRBV28	TRBD2	NA	CASSTSASEQFF	TGTGCCAGCTCTACTAGCGCCAGTGAGCAGTTCTTC
TRBJ1-2	TRBV24-1	TRBD1	NA	CATSEGGQLNYGYTF	TGTGCCACCAGTGAGGGGGGACAGCTTAACTATGGCTACACCTTC
TRBJ1-1	TRBV6-5	NA	once	CASISAGTNTEAFF	TGTGCCAGCATCTCCGCAGGGACTAACACTGAAGCTTTCTTT
TRBJ1-2	TRBV4-2	NA	NA	CASSQDRQDRIYGYTF	TGTGCCAGCAGCCAAGATCGACAAGACAGGATCTATGGCTACACCTTC
TRBJ2-5	TRBV7-2	NA	NA	CASSLGGRETQYF	TGTGCCAGCAGCTTAGGAGGGCGAGAGACCCAGTACTTC
TRBJ1-1	TRBV4-3	NA	NA	CASSQVTQGTEAFF	TGCGCCAGCAGCCAGGTCACCCAGGGGACTGAAGCTTTCTTT
TRBJ2-1	TRBV7-2	TRBD1	NA	CASSPGDRVRDEQFF	TGTGCCAGCAGCCCGGGGGACAGGGTTAGAGATGAGCAGTTCTTC
TRBJ1-6	TRBV5-1	TRBD1	few	CASSLATGGYSPLHF	TGCGCCAGCAGCTTGGCTACAGGGGGCTATTCACCCCTCCACTTT
TRBJ1-6	TRBV5-5	TRBD1	NA	CASSGPVDRGNSPLHF	TGTGCCAGCAGCGGCCCCGTGGACAGGGGAAATTCACCCCTCCACTTT
TRBJ2-5	TRBV6-5	NA	NA	CASSSEETQYF	TGTGCCAGCTCGAGTGAAGAGACCCAGTACTTC
TRBJ2-5	TRBV5-1	TRBD1	NA	CASSLRQGTEETQYF	TGCGCCAGCAGCTTGCGGCAAGGGACAGAAGAGACCCAGTACTTC